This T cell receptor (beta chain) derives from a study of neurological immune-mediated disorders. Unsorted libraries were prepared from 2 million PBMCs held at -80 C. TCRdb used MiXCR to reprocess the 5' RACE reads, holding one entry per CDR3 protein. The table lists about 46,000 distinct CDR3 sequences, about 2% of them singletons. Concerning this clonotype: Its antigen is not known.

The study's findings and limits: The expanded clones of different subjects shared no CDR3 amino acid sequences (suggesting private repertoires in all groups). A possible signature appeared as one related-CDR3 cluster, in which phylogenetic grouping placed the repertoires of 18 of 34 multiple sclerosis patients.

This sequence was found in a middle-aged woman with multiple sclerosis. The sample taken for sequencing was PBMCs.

This CDR3 is CSVQGESEKLFF. CDR3 coding DNA: TGCAGCGTCCAGGGTGAAAGTGAAAAACTGTTTTTT. The chain couples TRBV29-1 to TRBJ1-4; TRBD1 might be the D (5 bases). The CDR3 has 12 residues. CDR1 is SQVTM, CDR2 ANQGSEA, per germline. The V end lost 6 bases, the J end lost 7 bases, and 12 bases lay between the germline ends.